This passage covers 18 T cell receptor beta chains from one sample sequenced in a study of cytotoxic CD8 clonotypes in ibrutinib-treated CLL. The repertoire was sequenced with immunoSEQ multiplex PCR; TCRdb's copy has only in-frame clones and lacks some. The data hold over 140,000 clones, with 70% to 90% observed a single time. Sequencing was performed on PBMCs, taken after 36 months of ibrutinib treatment. The receptors were sampled from a human donor with chronic lymphocytic leukemia.

There are a few counts of this clone. The V and J genes are TRBV10-1 and TRBJ1-1, with D maybe TRBD1 (5 bases). Germline V gene lookup returns CDR1 WNHNN and CDR2 SYGVQD (reference sequence). CDR3 length equals 13 residues. V was clipped by 8 bases and J by 2 bases, with 12 bases between them. The CDR3 region has the DNA TGCGCCAGCCGATCTACAGGAAACACTGAAGCTTTCTTT. Translation gives CASRSTGNTEAFF.

This clone was detected once. The V and J genes are TRBV10-1 and TRBJ2-5; 7 bases are shared with TRBD1. Germline V CDR1 and CDR2: WNHNN, SYGVQD (reference sequence). V shed 0 bases and J 4 bases; nucleotides not matched to a gene: 8. The CDR3 length is 16 residues. CDR3 region: CASSESGQGVGETQYF. CDR3 nucleotides: TGCGCCAGCAGTGAGTCGGGCCAGGGGGTTGGAGAGACCCAGTACTTC.

The rearrangement uses TRBV27 and TRBJ1-2; D unclear. Between the trimmed V and J ends, which lost 3 bases and 4 bases, there was a span of 18 bases. This CDR3 is 16 amino acids long. Germline-derived CDR1 and CDR2 are MNHEY and SMNVEV (reference sequence). This CDR3 is CASSFSSAPVGYGYTF. The CDR3 DNA is TGTGCCAGCAGTTTCTCCTCCGCCCCGGTAGGCTATGGCTACACCTTC.

The chain joins TRBV28 to TRBJ1-5; D is uncertain. The CDR3 length is 12 residues. The V and J ends lost 2 bases and 9 bases respectively, with 8 bases between them. Germline V gene lookup returns CDR1 MDHEN and CDR2 SYDVKM. The CDR3 DNA sequence: TGTGCCAGCAGTTTAATAGGGCGGCCCCAGCATTTT. Its protein product is CASSLIGRPQHF.

This clone was seen only once. This chain joins TRBV2 and TRBJ1-4; D remains unclear. This CDR3 is 15 amino acids long. Per the germline V gene, CDR1 is SNHLY and CDR2 is FYNNEI. The V and J ends lost 7 bases and 3 bases respectively, with 15 bases between them. The CDR3 DNA follows: TGTGCCAGCAACTGGCGTGGTGAAGCTAATGAAAAACTGTTTTTT. Amino acid sequence: CASNWRGEANEKLFF.

V is TRBV4-2 and J is TRBJ2-7, with 9 bases matching TRBD1. V dropped 4 bases and J dropped 2; count of bases not matched to a gene: 6. Per the germline V gene, CDR1 is LGHNA and CDR2 is YNFKEQ. The CDR3 totals 15 residues. The chain's CDR3 is CASSRTGQGAYEQYF. The CDR3 region has the DNA TGTGCCAGCAGCCGTACGGGACAGGGTGCCTACGAGCAGTACTTC.

The V and J genes are TRBV27 and TRBJ2-4, with TRBD2 identical over 8 bases. CDR1 is MNHEY and CDR2 is SMNVEV in the germline V gene (reference sequence). V dropped 4 bases and J dropped 0; count of bases not matched to a gene: 5. The CDR3 has 16 residues. As DNA, the CDR3 is TGTGCCAGCAGTTCTTTAGCGGGACTAGCCAAAAACATTCAGTACTTC. This translates into CASSSLAGLAKNIQYF.

This rearrangement joins TRBV7-3 to TRBJ1-1; a weak D match, TRBD1 (6 bases). The CDR3 consists of 14 residues. V gave up 1 base and J gave up 5 bases, with 11 bases separating them. Germline lookup yields CDR1 SGHTA and CDR2 FQGTGA. The CDR3 spells CASSLSGGGTEAFF. The CDR3 DNA sequence: TGTGCCAGCAGCTTAAGCGGAGGGGGGACTGAAGCTTTCTTT.

The chain carries TRBV5-1 and TRBJ2-5; 11 nucleotides align to TRBD1. The CDR3 is 16 amino acids. Germline CDR1 SGHRS, CDR2 YFSETQ. V lost 0 bases and J lost 5; bases outside the gene matches: 6. Written as DNA, the CDR3 is TGCGCCAGCAGCTTGGCAGGACAGGGGGCTAGGGAGACCCAGTACTTC. Its protein is CASSLAGQGARETQYF.

The chain is built from TRBV10-3 and TRBJ2-7; 11 bases agree with TRBD1. CDR3 length: 14 residues. Germline V gene data show CDR1 as ENHRY and CDR2 as SYGVKD. V was clipped by 5 bases and J by 4 bases; unmatched bases: 4. CDR3 nucleotides: TGTGCCATCAGTCCAGGGGACAGGGGGTACGAGCAGTACTTC. Protein: CAISPGDRGYEQYF.

V and J are TRBV30 and TRBJ1-1; D gene unclear. V was pared by 3 bases and J by 11 bases, with 16 bases between. The V gene's germline CDR1 is GTSNPN and CDR2 SVGIG (reference sequence). The CDR3 is 12 amino acids. CDR3 nucleotide sequence: TGTGCCTGGAGGGCACCGTCCCGGTGGGCTTTCTTT. Residues: CAWRAPSRWAFF.

This chain connects TRBV9 to TRBJ1-3; D is ambiguous. Trimming removed 0 bases from V and 2 bases from J, with 12 bases in between. The CDR3 is 16 amino acids. The germline CDR1 and CDR2 sequences are SGDLS and YYNGEE. CDR3 in DNA: TGTGCCAGCAGCGTAGCTGAACCACGCGCTGGAAACACCATATATTTT. Its protein is CASSVAEPRAGNTIYF.

This chain links TRBV7-9 with TRBJ2-7; no clear D. CDR1 SEHNR and CDR2 FQNEAQ come from the germline V gene (reference sequence). There are 15 residues in the CDR3. V gave up 3 bases and J gave up 0 bases, with 12 bases separating them. The CDR3 region is CASSLSGSSSYEQYF. In DNA form, the CDR3 reads TGTGCCAGCAGCTTGAGTGGGTCAAGCTCCTACGAGCAGTACTTC.

This clone came up once. This rearrangement joins TRBV28 to TRBJ1-1; D ambiguous. V lost 5 bases and J 4 bases, leaving 11 bases between the germline ends. This CDR3 spans 13 amino acids. CDR1 and CDR2 from the germline V gene are MDHEN and SYDVKM. CDR3 residues: CASSPPVGTEAFF. The CDR3 region has the DNA TGTGCCAGCAGTCCGCCCGTGGGCACTGAAGCTTTCTTT.

The V call is TRBV6-4, the J call TRBJ2-3; D gene ambiguous. The CDR3 has 16 residues. Deletions cut 3 bases from V and 3 bases from J, with 16 bases between. CDR1 and CDR2 from the germline V gene are MRHNA and SNTAGT. CDR3 amino acids: CASSDGRTTGTDTQYF. CDR3 nucleotide sequence: TGTGCCAGCAGTGATGGTAGGACCACCGGTACAGATACGCAGTATTTT.

The genes are TRBV4-1 and TRBJ1-2, with 7 bases fitting TRBD1. The CDR3 sequence is 14 residues long. In germline, CDR1 is MGHRA, CDR2 YSYEKL. V gave up 0 bases and J gave up 13 bases; unmatched junction bases: 11. As DNA, the CDR3 is TGCGCCAGCAGCCAAGAAGGGACAGTCCGGGTCGCCACCTTC. Protein product: CASSQEGTVRVATF.

V gene TRBV29-1 combines with J gene TRBJ2-1, with 11 bases aligning to TRBD2. The ends lost 7 bases at V and 4 bases at J; junction bases unmatched: 6. The germline gives CDR1 SQVTM, CDR2 ANQGSEA. This CDR3 contains 14 residues. The CDR3 DNA reads TGCAGCGAAAACGGGACTAGCGGATACAATGAGCAGTTCTTC. Translated: CSENGTSGYNEQFF.

The CDR3 DNA follows: TGTGCCAGCAGTGATCCGACTAGCGGGGACAATGAGCAGTTCTTC. Translation: CASSDPTSGDNEQFF. This rearrangement joins TRBV25-1 to TRBJ2-1, with 11 bases identical to TRBD2. CDR1 is MGHDK and CDR2 is SYGVNS in the germline V gene. The CDR3 extends over 15 amino acids. V gave up 3 bases and J gave up 5 bases; unmatched junction bases: 3. The whole variable domain, remainder taken from reference TRBV25-1 and TRBJ2-1, is EADIYQTPRYLVIGTGKKITLECSQTMGHDKMYWYQQDPGMELHLIHYSYGVNSTEKGDLSSESTVSRIRTEHFPLTLESARPSHTSQYLCASSDPTSGDNEQFFGPGTRLTVL.